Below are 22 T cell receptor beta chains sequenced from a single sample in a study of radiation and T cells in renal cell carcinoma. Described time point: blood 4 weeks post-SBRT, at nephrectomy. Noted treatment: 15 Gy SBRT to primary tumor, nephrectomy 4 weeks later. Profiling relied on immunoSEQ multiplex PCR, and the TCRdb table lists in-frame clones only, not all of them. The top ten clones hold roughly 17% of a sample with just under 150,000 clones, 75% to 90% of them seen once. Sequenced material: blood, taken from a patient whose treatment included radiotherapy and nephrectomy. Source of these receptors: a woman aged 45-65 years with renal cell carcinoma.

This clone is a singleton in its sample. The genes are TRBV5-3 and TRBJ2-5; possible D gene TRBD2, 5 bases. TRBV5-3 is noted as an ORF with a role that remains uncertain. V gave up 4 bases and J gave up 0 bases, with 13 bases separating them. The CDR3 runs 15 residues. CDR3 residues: CARSPEVLHQETQYF. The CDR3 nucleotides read TGTGCCAGAAGCCCGGAGGTTCTACACCAAGAGACCCAGTACTTC.

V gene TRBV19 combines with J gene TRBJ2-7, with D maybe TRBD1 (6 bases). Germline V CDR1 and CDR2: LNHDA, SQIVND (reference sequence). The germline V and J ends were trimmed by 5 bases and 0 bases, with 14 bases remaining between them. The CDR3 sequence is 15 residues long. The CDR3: CASSPARDTSYEQYF. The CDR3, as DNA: TGTGCCAGTAGTCCCGCCCGGGACACCTCCTACGAGCAGTACTTC.

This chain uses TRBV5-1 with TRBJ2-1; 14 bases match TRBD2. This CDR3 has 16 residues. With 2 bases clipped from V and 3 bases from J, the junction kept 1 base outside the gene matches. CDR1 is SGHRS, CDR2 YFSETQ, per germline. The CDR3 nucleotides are TGCGCCAGCAGCTTCGGGACTAGCGGGAGCTACAATGAGCAGTTCTTC. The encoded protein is CASSFGTSGSYNEQFF.

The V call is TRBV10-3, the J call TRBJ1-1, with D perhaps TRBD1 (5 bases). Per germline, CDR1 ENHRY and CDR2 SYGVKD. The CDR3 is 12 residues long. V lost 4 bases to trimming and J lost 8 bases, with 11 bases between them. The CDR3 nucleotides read TGTGCCATCAGTGTTTCGGGGGAGGAAGCTTTCTTT. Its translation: CAISVSGEEAFF.

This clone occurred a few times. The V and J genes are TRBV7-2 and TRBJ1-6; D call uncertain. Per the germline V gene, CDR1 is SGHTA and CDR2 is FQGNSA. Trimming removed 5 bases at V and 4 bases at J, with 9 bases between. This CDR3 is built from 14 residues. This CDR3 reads CASSPSWYNSPLHF. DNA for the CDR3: TGTGCCAGCAGCCCCAGCTGGTATAATTCACCCCTCCACTTT.

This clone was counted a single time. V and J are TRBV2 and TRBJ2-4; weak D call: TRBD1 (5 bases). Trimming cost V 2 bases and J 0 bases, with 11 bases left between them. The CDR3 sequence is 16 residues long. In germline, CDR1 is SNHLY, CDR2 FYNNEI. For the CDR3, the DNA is TGTGCCAGCAGTGAACAGGGCGCTCTAGCCAAAAACATTCAGTACTTC. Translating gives CASSEQGALAKNIQYF.

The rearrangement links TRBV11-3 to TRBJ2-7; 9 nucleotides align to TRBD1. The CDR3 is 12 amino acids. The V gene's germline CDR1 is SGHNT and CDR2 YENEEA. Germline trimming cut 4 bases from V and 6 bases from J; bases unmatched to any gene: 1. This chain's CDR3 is CASSSDRGEQYF. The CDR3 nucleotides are TGTGCCAGCAGCTCGGACAGGGGCGAGCAGTACTTC.

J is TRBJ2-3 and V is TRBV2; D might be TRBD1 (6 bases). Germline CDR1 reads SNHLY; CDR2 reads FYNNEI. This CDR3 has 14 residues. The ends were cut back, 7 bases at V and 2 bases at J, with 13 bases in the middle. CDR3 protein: CASKGDTTTDTQYF. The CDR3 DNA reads TGTGCCAGCAAGGGGGACACTACCACAGATACGCAGTATTTT.

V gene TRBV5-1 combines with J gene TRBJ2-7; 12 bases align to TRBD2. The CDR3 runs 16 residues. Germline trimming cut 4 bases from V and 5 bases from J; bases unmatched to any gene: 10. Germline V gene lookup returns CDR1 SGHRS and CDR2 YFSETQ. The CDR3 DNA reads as TGCGCCAGCAGCCGAGTCCTAGCGGGAGGGAACGACGAGCAGTACTTC. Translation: CASSRVLAGGNDEQYF. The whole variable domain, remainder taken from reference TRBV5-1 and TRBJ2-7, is KAGVTQTPRYLIKTRGQQVTLSCSPISGHRSVSWYQQTPGQGLQFLFEYFSETQRNKGNFPGRFSGRQFSNSRSEMNVSTLELGDSALYLCASSRVLAGGNDEQYFGPGTRLTVT.

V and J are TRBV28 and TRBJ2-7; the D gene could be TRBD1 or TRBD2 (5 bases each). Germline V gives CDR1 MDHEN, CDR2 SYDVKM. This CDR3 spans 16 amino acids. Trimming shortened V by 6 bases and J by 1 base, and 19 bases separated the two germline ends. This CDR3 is CASRPGTDERSYEQYF. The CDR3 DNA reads TGTGCCAGCAGACCCGGGACCGACGAACGATCCTACGAGCAGTACTTC.

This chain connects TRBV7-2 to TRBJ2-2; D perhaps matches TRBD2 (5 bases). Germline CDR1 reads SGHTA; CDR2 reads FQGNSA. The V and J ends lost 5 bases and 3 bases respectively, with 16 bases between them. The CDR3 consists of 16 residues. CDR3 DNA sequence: TGTGCCAGCAGCCCTTTAACGAGGGTCGACACCGGGGAGCTGTTTTTT. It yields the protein CASSPLTRVDTGELFF.

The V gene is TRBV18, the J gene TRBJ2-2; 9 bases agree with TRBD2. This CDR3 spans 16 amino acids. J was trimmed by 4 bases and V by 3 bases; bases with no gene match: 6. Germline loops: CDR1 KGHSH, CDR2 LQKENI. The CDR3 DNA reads TGTGCCAGCTCACCTCCCGGCGGGAGGGGCACCGGGGAGCTGTTTTTT. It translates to CASSPPGGRGTGELFF.

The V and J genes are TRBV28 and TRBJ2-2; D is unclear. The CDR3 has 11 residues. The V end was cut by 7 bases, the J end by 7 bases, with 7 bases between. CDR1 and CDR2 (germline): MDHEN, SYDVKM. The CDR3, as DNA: TGTGCCAGCAATTTCGTCGGGGAGCTGTTTTTT. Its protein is CASNFVGELFF.

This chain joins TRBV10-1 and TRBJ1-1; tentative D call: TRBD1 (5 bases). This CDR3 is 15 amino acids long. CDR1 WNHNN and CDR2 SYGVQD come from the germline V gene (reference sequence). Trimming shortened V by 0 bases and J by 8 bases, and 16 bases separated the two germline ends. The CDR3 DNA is TGCGCCAGCAGTGAGTCGAAAGGCGGGCAGGGAGAAGCTTTCTTT. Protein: CASSESKGGQGEAFF.

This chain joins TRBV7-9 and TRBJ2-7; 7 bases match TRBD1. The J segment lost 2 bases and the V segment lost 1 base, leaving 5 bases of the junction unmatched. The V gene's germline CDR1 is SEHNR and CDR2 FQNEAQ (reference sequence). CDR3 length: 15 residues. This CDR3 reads CASSLEGGGPYEQYF. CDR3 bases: TGTGCCAGCAGCTTAGAAGGGGGCGGTCCCTACGAGCAGTACTTC.

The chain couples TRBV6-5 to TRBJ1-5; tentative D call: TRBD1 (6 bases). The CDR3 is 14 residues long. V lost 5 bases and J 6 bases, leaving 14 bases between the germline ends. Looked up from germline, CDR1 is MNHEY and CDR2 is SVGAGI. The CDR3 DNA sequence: TGTGCCAGCAGTAGGGGGGCGGCTGGTCAGCCCCAGCATTTT. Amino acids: CASSRGAAGQPQHF.

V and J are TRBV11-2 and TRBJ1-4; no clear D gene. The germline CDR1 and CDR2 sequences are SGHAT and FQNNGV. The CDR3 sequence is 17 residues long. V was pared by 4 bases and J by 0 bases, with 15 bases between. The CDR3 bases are TGTGCCAGCAGCTCACGGGGAGCCTCTGCAACTAATGAAAAACTGTTTTTT. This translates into CASSSRGASATNEKLFF.

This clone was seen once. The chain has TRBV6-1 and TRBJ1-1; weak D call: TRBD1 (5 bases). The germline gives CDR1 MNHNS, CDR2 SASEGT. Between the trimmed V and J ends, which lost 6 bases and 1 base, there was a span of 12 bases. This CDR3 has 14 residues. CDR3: CASRRGAGNTEAFF. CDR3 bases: TGTGCCAGCAGAAGGGGCGCGGGGAACACTGAAGCTTTCTTT.

The CDR3 reads CAWSVRGTGSGNTIYF. The CDR3 nucleotides are TGTGCCTGGAGTGTACGGGGGACAGGGTCGGGAAACACCATATATTTT. V and J are TRBV30 and TRBJ1-3; 9 bases are a match to TRBD1. This CDR3 has 16 amino acids. V lost 0 bases and J lost 4; bases outside the gene matches: 7. The germline CDR1 and CDR2 sequences are GTSNPN and SVGIG (reference sequence).

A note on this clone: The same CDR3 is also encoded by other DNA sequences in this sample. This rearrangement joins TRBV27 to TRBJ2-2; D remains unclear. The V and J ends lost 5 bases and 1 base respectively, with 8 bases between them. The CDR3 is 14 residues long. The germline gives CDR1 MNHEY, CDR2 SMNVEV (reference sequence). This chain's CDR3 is CASSPDQNTGELFF. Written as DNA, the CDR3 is TGTGCCAGCAGTCCGGACCAGAACACCGGGGAGCTGTTTTTT.

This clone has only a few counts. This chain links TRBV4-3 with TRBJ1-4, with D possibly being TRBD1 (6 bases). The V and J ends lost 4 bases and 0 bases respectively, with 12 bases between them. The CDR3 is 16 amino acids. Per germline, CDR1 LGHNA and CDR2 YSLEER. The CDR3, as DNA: TGCGCCAGCAGCCCGGGGGGCGGACCAACTAATGAAAAACTGTTTTTT. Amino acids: CASSPGGGPTNEKLFF.

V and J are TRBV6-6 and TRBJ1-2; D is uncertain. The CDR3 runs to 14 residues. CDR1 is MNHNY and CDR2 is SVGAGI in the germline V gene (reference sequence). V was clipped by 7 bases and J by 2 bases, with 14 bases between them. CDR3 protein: CASTPSPQNYGYTF. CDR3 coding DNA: TGTGCCAGCACTCCCTCCCCACAGAACTATGGCTACACCTTC.